The 28 T cell receptor beta chains presented below share a single source sample, sequenced in a study of CD8 T cells in ankylosing spondylitis. General study results and limits: Typical of ankylosing spondylitis blood, it appeared, was a TCR beta motif of under 10 highly homologous variants.

These receptors have no known antigen. Via MiXCR, TCRdb re-called the 5' RACE reads, giving one row per CDR3 protein. The repertoire has around 130,000 distinct CDR3 sequences, 17% of them found once; the top ten carry 30% to 35%. Sequenced: blood, either unsorted or a sorted T cell fraction (not recorded which). The source of these receptors is a male donor with ankylosing spondylitis.

The chain combines TRBV5-1 with TRBJ2-1, with 10 bases fitting TRBD1. The CDR3 runs 15 residues. Unmatched junction bases numbered 9, after V lost 5 bases and J lost 7 bases. Germline assignment: CDR1 SGHRS and CDR2 YFSETQ. The CDR3 is CASRAGTGDKNEQFF. For the CDR3, the DNA is TGCGCCAGCAGGGCCGGGACAGGGGATAAAAATGAGCAGTTCTTC.

This clonotype turned up a few times. The chain has TRBV4-3 and TRBJ2-3; 11 bases are a match to TRBD2. J gave up 3 bases and V 0 bases, and 5 bases lay outside the gene matches. The CDR3 is made up of 17 amino acids. From germline, CDR1 is LGHNA and CDR2 YSLEER. CDR3 amino acids: CASSQDGASGRTDTQYF. CDR3 bases: TGCGCCAGCAGCCAAGATGGAGCTAGCGGGAGGACAGATACGCAGTATTTT.

This clonotype showed up just a few times. The rearrangement uses TRBV7-3 and TRBJ2-2; D uncertain. Trimming stripped 5 bases from V and 9 bases from J, with 10 bases between. The CDR3 is made up of 12 amino acids. Looked up from germline, CDR1 is SGHTA and CDR2 is FQGTGA. CDR3 sequence reads: CASSPVDWELFF. CDR3 DNA sequence: TGTGCCAGCAGCCCCGTAGACTGGGAGCTGTTTTTT.

The chain is built from TRBV29-1 and TRBJ2-7; TRBD2 matches at 12 bases. Per germline, CDR1 SQVTM and CDR2 ANQGSEA. The V and J ends lost 6 bases and 3 bases, in that order; junction bases with no gene match: 12. The CDR3 is 16 residues long. For the CDR3, the DNA is TGCAGCGTCGCCCCATCCGGGACTAGCGGGCGCTACGAGCAGTACTTC. Amino acid sequence: CSVAPSGTSGRYEQYF.

This clonotype was counted a few times. CDR3 residues: CASSYSQFTGELFF. The CDR3 DNA sequence: TGTGCCAGCAGTTACTCTCAGTTCACCGGGGAGCTGTTTTTT. This chain connects TRBV6-5 to TRBJ2-2, with no clear D. Germline loops: CDR1 MNHEY, CDR2 SVGAGI. The V end lost 0 bases, the J end lost 4 bases, and 6 bases lay between the germline ends. The CDR3 totals 14 residues.

The chain uses TRBV7-9 and TRBJ2-5, with TRBD1 matching 11 bases. This CDR3 has 15 amino acids. Germline CDR1 reads SEHNR; CDR2 reads FQNEAQ (reference sequence). V lost 5 bases to trimming and J lost 5 bases; unmatched junction nucleotides: 7. The CDR3 sequence: CASSNRTGGWETQYF. Written as DNA, the CDR3 is TGTGCCAGCAGCAACCGGACAGGGGGCTGGGAGACCCAGTACTTC. Full variable domain (remainder filled in from reference TRBV7-9 and TRBJ2-5): DTGVSQNPRHKITKRGQNVTFRCDPISEHNRLYWYRQTLGQGPEFLTYFQNEAQLEKSRLLSDRFSAERPKGSFSTLEIQRTEQGDSAMYLCASSNRTGGWETQYFGPGTRLLVL.

This clonotype occurred a few times. The chain has TRBV5-1 and TRBJ2-2, with D unresolved. The CDR3 totals 15 residues. Germline CDR1 reads SGHRS; CDR2 reads YFSETQ. V was cut by 0 bases and J by 4 bases, with 10 bases left in between. DNA of the CDR3: TGCGCCAGCAGCTTGGAATCTACCCCCACCGGGGAGCTGTTTTTT. It translates to CASSLESTPTGELFF.

In DNA form, the CDR3 reads TGTGCCAGCAGCTCCGACACTTATGGCTACACCTTC. This sequence encodes CASSSDTYGYTF. The chain carries TRBV7-9 and TRBJ1-2; no definite D call. Germline V gene sequence: CDR1 SEHNR, CDR2 FQNEAQ (reference sequence). The CDR3 extends over 12 amino acids. The germline V and J ends were trimmed by 4 bases and 5 bases, with 8 bases remaining between them. Using reference TRBV7-9 and TRBJ1-2 for the parts outside the CDR3, the full variable domain is DTGVSQNPRHKITKRGQNVTFRCDPISEHNRLYWYRQTLGQGPEFLTYFQNEAQLEKSRLLSDRFSAERPKGSFSTLEIQRTEQGDSAMYLCASSSDTYGYTFGSGTRLTVV.

The J gene is TRBJ2-1, the V gene TRBV24-1; D not certain. The CDR3 runs 18 residues. Per germline, CDR1 KGHDR and CDR2 SFDVKD. Trimming cost V 2 bases and J 0 bases, with 16 bases left between them. For the CDR3, the DNA is TGTGCCACCAGTGATTCGACCGCCGGACGGAGCTCCTACAATGAGCAGTTCTTC. Amino acids: CATSDSTAGRSSYNEQFF.

The chain couples TRBV29-1 to TRBJ2-7, with TRBD1 identical over 9 bases. V was clipped by 8 bases and J by 6 bases; unmatched bases: 11. CDR1 and CDR2 (germline): SQVTM, ANQGSEA. This CDR3 region has 13 residues. Here the CDR3 reads CSSTGGLFGEQYF. The CDR3 DNA reads as TGCAGCAGCACAGGGGGCCTCTTCGGCGAGCAGTACTTC.

The table lists this clonotype with many counts. The V gene is TRBV10-3, the J gene TRBJ2-7, with unresolved D. In germline, CDR1 is ENHRY, CDR2 SYGVKD. V dropped 6 bases and J dropped 0 bases, with 12 bases sitting between them. The CDR3 covers 14 residues. The chain's CDR3 is CAISPEMSSYEQYF. CDR3 bases: TGTGCCATCAGCCCAGAGATGAGCTCCTACGAGCAGTACTTC.

This clonotype was detected only a few times. The chain joins TRBV12-3 or TRBV12-4 to TRBJ2-7; D might be TRBD2 (5 bases). There are 14 residues in the CDR3. Deletions cut 3 bases from V and 0 bases from J, with 9 bases between. The CDR3 DNA sequence: TGTGCCAGCAGTTTGGAGGTCAGCTCCTACGAGCAGTACTTC. The encoded protein is CASSLEVSSYEQYF.

This clonotype came up many times. The V and J genes are TRBV9 and TRBJ2-1; weak D call: TRBD2 (5 bases). The germline V gene has CDR1 SGDLS and CDR2 YYNGEE. This CDR3 is built from 14 residues. V lost 0 bases to trimming and J lost 9 bases, with 13 bases between them. CDR3 in amino acids: CASSVGGLGGEQFF. CDR3 sequence (DNA): TGTGCCAGCAGCGTAGGAGGGTTAGGTGGTGAGCAGTTCTTC. Full variable domain (remainder filled in from reference TRBV9 and TRBJ2-1): DSGVTQTPKHLITATGQRVTLRCSPRSGDLSVYWYQQSLDQGLQFLIQYYNGEERAKGNILERFSAQQFPDLHSELNLSSLELGDSALYFCASSVGGLGGEQFFGPGTRLTVL.

The J gene is TRBJ1-6, the V gene TRBV27; D unresolved. In germline, CDR1 is MNHEY, CDR2 SMNVEV (reference sequence). Trimming removed 5 bases from V and 0 bases from J, with 11 bases in between. CDR3 size: 16 residues. The CDR3 region is CASSRSTSSYNSPLHF. CDR3 nucleotides: TGTGCCAGCAGTCGGTCTACGAGCTCCTATAATTCACCCCTCCACTTT.

This clonotype was recorded many times. V is TRBV12-5 and J is TRBJ1-1; 7 bases are a match to TRBD1. The CDR3 runs to 12 residues. Unmatched junction bases numbered 3, after V lost 7 bases and J lost 4 bases. CDR1 and CDR2 (germline): LGHNT, FRNRAP. This CDR3 reads CASAPGGTEAFF. The CDR3 DNA is TGTGCTAGTGCCCCAGGGGGCACTGAAGCTTTCTTT.

The chain uses TRBV27 and TRBJ2-1; 7 bases agree with TRBD1. V shed 3 bases, J shed 11 bases, and the junction held 13 bases outside the gene matches. Looked up from germline, CDR1 is MNHEY and CDR2 is SMNVEV (reference sequence). The CDR3 has 15 residues. This CDR3 reads CASSLWTGTLGQQFF. The CDR3 DNA follows: TGTGCCAGCAGTTTGTGGACAGGAACCTTGGGGCAGCAGTTCTTC.

CDR3 amino acids: CASSVDRGGYNYGYTF. CDR3 DNA sequence: TGTGCCAGCAGCGTAGACCGGGGAGGTTATAACTATGGCTACACCTTC. The rearrangement uses TRBV9 and TRBJ1-2, with D hard to call. The CDR3 has 16 residues. CDR1 and CDR2 (germline): SGDLS, YYNGEE. Deletions cut 0 bases from V and 1 base from J, with 13 bases between.

The rearrangement joins TRBV7-2 to TRBJ2-7, with 9 nucleotides matching TRBD2. This CDR3 comprises 14 residues. With 2 bases clipped from V and 6 bases from J, the junction kept 5 bases outside the gene matches. Germline CDR1 and CDR2: SGHTA and FQGNSA. The CDR3 DNA is TGTGCCAGCAGCTTATGGGCTAGCGGGATCGAGCAGTACTTC. Its translation: CASSLWASGIEQYF.

The V and J genes are TRBV6-1 and TRBJ2-5; 9 positions match TRBD1. The CDR3 totals 14 residues. Germline V gene data show CDR1 as MNHNS and CDR2 as SASEGT. Germline trimming cut 6 bases from V and 5 bases from J; bases unmatched to any gene: 7. The CDR3 here is CASSQGQGGETQYF. For the CDR3, the DNA is TGTGCCAGCAGCCAGGGACAGGGTGGGGAGACCCAGTACTTC.

This clonotype occurred many times. The chain has TRBV5-1 and TRBJ1-2; D gene ambiguous. The CDR3 contains 15 residues. The V and J ends lost 6 bases and 2 bases respectively, with 17 bases between them. Germline-derived CDR1 and CDR2 are SGHRS and YFSETQ. This CDR3 is CASTLLYPENYGYTF. CDR3 DNA: TGCGCCAGCACCCTCCTCTACCCCGAGAACTATGGCTACACCTTC. Supplemented by reference TRBV5-1 and TRBJ1-2, the full variable domain reads KAGVTQTPRYLIKTRGQQVTLSCSPISGHRSVSWYQQTPGQGLQFLFEYFSETQRNKGNFPGRFSGRQFSNSRSEMNVSTLELGDSALYLCASTLLYPENYGYTFGSGTRLTVV.

The chain couples TRBV7-2 to TRBJ2-7; TRBD2 aligns across 7 bases. Germline values: CDR1 SGHTA, CDR2 FQGNSA. V lost 2 bases, J lost 13 bases, and 5 bases stayed unmatched. The CDR3 runs to 11 residues. CDR3 protein: CASSLNGRYYF. The CDR3 DNA reads TGTGCCAGCAGCTTAAACGGGAGGTATTACTTC.

Many counts were recorded for this clonotype. As DNA, the CDR3 is TGCAGCGTTTCAAGCGGGATTGCCTACGAGCAGTACTTC. Its protein is CSVSSGIAYEQYF. V is TRBV29-1 and J is TRBJ2-7; TRBD2 matches 7 bases. J was trimmed by 2 bases and V by 5 bases; bases with no gene match: 6. Germline lookup yields CDR1 SQVTM and CDR2 ANQGSEA. This CDR3 spans 13 amino acids.

The J gene is TRBJ1-1, the V gene TRBV9; no reliable D call. V lost 0 bases and J 4 bases, leaving 4 bases between the germline ends. Germline V gene data show CDR1 as SGDLS and CDR2 as YYNGEE. This CDR3 contains 12 residues. The CDR3 nucleotides read TGTGCCAGCAGCGTAGAGGGCACTGAAGCTTTCTTT. This translates into CASSVEGTEAFF.

In its sample, this clonotype was seen a few times. This chain links TRBV12-3 or TRBV12-4 with TRBJ2-3, with D perhaps matching TRBD1 (6 bases). V was shortened by 5 bases and J by 4 bases, with 13 bases between the two germline ends. The CDR3 runs 14 residues. CDR3 sequence (DNA): TGTGCCAGCAGTCAAAAATGGGGGCCAGATACGCAGTATTTT. This encodes CASSQKWGPDTQYF.

The rearrangement uses TRBV20-1 and TRBJ2-7; D tentatively reads TRBD1 or TRBD2 (5 bases each). The length of the CDR3 is 12 residues. Germline CDR1 DFQATT, CDR2 SNEGSKA (reference sequence). Trimming pared 6 bases from V and 6 bases from J, leaving 15 bases between. DNA of the CDR3: TGCAGTGCACCCGGGACGCTTGGCGAGCAGTACTTC. Translation gives CSAPGTLGEQYF.

This clonotype was counted a few times. The DNA for the CDR3 is TGTGCCAGCAGACAAACGCCGGGACAGGGAGAGGGTGTCACTAATGAAAAACTGTTTTTT. Protein: CASRQTPGQGEGVTNEKLFF. This sequence joins TRBV2 and TRBJ1-4; 9 bases agree with TRBD1. CDR3 length: 20 amino acids. Trimming removed 6 bases from V and 2 bases from J; junction bases left unmatched: 19. CDR1 and CDR2 (germline): SNHLY, FYNNEI.

The J gene is TRBJ2-1, the V gene TRBV28; 8 bases map to TRBD1. Trimming cost V 8 bases and J 8 bases; bases outside gene matches: 11. The CDR3 contains 14 residues. Germline CDR1 is MDHEN and CDR2 is SYDVKM. The CDR3 is CASGIRTGWHEQFF. In DNA form, the CDR3 reads TGTGCCAGCGGAATCCGGACAGGGTGGCATGAGCAGTTCTTC.

This clonotype was observed a handful of times. The chain recombines TRBV6-5 with TRBJ2-1; possible D gene TRBD2, 6 bases. The CDR3 sequence is 15 residues long. CDR1 and CDR2 from the germline V gene are MNHEY and SVGAGI. Between the trimmed V and J ends, which lost 0 bases and 9 bases, there was a span of 15 bases. The CDR3 loop is CASSYSLVGGGEQFF. CDR3 nucleotides: TGTGCCAGCAGTTACTCGTTAGTGGGAGGAGGTGAGCAGTTCTTC.